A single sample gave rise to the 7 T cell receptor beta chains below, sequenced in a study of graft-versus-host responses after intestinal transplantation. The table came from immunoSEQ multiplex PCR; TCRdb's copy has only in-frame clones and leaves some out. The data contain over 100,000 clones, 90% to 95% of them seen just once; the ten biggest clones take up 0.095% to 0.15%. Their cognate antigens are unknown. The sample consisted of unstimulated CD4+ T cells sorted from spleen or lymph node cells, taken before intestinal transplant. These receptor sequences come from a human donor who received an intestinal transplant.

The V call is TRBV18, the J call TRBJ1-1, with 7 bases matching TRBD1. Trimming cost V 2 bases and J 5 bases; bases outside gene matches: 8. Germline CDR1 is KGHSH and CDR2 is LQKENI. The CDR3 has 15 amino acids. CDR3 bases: TGTGCCAGCTCACCAGGACAGGCCGGTGGGACTGAAGCTTTCTTT. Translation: CASSPGQAGGTEAFF.

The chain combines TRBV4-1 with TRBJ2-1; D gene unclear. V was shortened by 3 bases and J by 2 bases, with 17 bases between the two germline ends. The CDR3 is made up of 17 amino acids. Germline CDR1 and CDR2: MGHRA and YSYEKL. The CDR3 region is CASSHPPRPVPYNEQFF. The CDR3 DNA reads TGCGCCAGCAGCCACCCTCCCCGGCCGGTCCCCTACAATGAGCAGTTCTTC.

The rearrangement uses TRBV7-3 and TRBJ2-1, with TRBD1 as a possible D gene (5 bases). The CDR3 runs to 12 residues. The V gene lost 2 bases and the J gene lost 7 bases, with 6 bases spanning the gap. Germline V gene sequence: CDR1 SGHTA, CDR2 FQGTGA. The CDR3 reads CASSLQGNEQFF. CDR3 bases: TGTGCCAGCAGCTTACAGGGAAATGAGCAGTTCTTC.

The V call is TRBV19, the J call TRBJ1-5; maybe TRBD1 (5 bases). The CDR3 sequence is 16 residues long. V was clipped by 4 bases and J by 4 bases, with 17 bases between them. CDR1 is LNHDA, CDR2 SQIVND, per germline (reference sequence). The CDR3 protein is CASSTGVRQINQPQHF. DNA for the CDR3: TGTGCCAGTAGTACGGGGGTCCGGCAGATTAATCAGCCCCAGCATTTT.

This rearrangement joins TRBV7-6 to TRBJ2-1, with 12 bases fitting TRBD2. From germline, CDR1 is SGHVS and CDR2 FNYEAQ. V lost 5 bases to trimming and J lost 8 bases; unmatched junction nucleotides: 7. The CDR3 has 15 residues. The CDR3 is CASSTRLAGVDEQFF. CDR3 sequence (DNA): TGTGCCAGCAGCACCCGACTAGCGGGAGTTGATGAGCAGTTCTTC.

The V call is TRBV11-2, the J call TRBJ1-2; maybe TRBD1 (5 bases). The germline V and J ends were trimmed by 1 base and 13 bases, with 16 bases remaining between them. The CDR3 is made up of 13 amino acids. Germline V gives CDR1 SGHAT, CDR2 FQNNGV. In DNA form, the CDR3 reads TGTGCCAGCAGCTTAGGTGAGGGGCCACGGCCCACCTTC. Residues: CASSLGEGPRPTF. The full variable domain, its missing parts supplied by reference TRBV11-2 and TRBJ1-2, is EAGVAQSPRYKIIEKRQSVAFWCNPISGHATLYWYQQILGQGPKLLIQFQNNGVVDDSQLPKDRFSAERLKGVDSTLKIQPAKLEDSAVYLCASSLGEGPRPTFGSGTRLTVV.

CDR3 protein: CASSSTGMANEAFF. In nucleotides, the CDR3 is TGTGCCAGCAGTAGTACAGGGATGGCAAATGAAGCTTTCTTT. The chain is built from TRBV6-5 and TRBJ1-1; perhaps TRBD1 as D (6 bases). The CDR3 length is 14 residues. Germline V CDR1 and CDR2: MNHEY, SVGAGI. The V and J ends lost 5 bases and 7 bases respectively, with 17 bases between them.